These 22 T cell receptor beta chains were all obtained from the same sample, sequenced in a study of T cell clonotyping in hematopoietic cell transplantation (dated by TCRdb to the early 2020s). Library preparation was by the immunoSEQ multiplex PCR assay. The table comes from immuneACCESS by way of TCRdb, which keeps in-frame sequences with V and J called. Part of the clones is missing from these tables; in studies checked, under half for an unresolved V gene and the rest for unknown reasons. Counted in this sample were about 36,000 clones; over 80% of them appeared once. Almost 2% of the sample goes to the ten largest clones. The sequenced sample consisted of peripheral blood mononuclear cells. These receptors came from a woman in her forties in good health. Some clones in this sample may be carry-over from other donors' samples.

The V call is TRBV30, the J call TRBJ1-1; no clear D. V was shortened by 1 base and J by 2 bases, with 14 bases between the two germline ends. This CDR3 comprises 15 residues. The germline gives CDR1 GTSNPN, CDR2 SVGIG (reference sequence). CDR3 sequence (DNA): TGTGCCTGGAGTGGCCCCTCCTATGAAAACACTGAAGCTTTCTTT. It is translated as CAWSGPSYENTEAFF.

The gene calls are TRBV4-2 and TRBJ2-3; maybe TRBD2 (6 bases). This CDR3 comprises 16 residues. Germline V CDR1 and CDR2: LGHNA, YNFKEQ. Trimming left V 0 bases short and J 1 base short, with 11 bases between. CDR3 sequence reads: CASSQDRGSGTDTQYF. The CDR3 DNA is TGTGCCAGCAGCCAAGATCGGGGGAGTGGCACAGATACGCAGTATTTT.

The gene calls are TRBV28 and TRBJ1-2; no firm D call. CDR3 length: 14 residues. Germline assignment: CDR1 MDHEN and CDR2 SYDVKM. V lost 10 bases and J 6 bases, leaving 21 bases between the germline ends. Written as DNA, the CDR3 is TGTGCCACCTTGCTATATGAAGGCGAGGATGGCTACACCTTC. It specifies CATLLYEGEDGYTF.

CDR3 sequence (DNA): TGTGCCTGGAGTTACCCGGGACAGAGCTCCTACGAGCAGTACTTC. Protein sequence: CAWSYPGQSSYEQYF. The V call is TRBV30, the J call TRBJ2-7; TRBD1 aligns across 7 bases. CDR3 length: 15 residues. Germline trimming cut 2 bases from V and 0 bases from J; bases unmatched to any gene: 7. Germline CDR1 is GTSNPN and CDR2 is SVGIG (reference sequence).

The chain employs TRBV10-3 and TRBJ1-2; D gene uncertain. The CDR3 length is 15 residues. The germline V gene encodes CDR1 ENHRY and CDR2 SYGVKD. V was trimmed by 3 bases and J by 7 bases, leaving 18 bases between them. The CDR3 DNA reads TGTGCCATCAGTGATCCTCCGGGCGTTACCTCTGGCTACACCTTC. Its protein is CAISDPPGVTSGYTF.

The rearrangement uses TRBV14 and TRBJ2-7, with D perhaps TRBD2 (5 bases). The CDR3 sequence is 13 residues long. Germline CDR1 SGHDN, CDR2 FVKESK. With 0 bases removed from V and 5 bases from J, the gap between germline ends came to 8 bases. The CDR3 sequence: CASSQDLGDEQYF. The CDR3 DNA is TGTGCCAGCAGCCAAGATCTCGGGGACGAGCAGTACTTC.

The chain uses TRBV10-3 and TRBJ2-5; D might be TRBD2 (6 bases). CDR3 length equals 13 residues. In germline, CDR1 is ENHRY, CDR2 SYGVKD. With 10 bases removed from V and 4 bases from J, the gap between germline ends came to 16 bases. Here the CDR3 reads CATRDSPAETQYF. The DNA for the CDR3 is TGTGCCACCCGGGACTCCCCCGCAGAGACCCAGTACTTC.

V usage is TRBV29-1 and J usage is TRBJ2-4; D could derive from TRBD1 or TRBD2 (5 bases each). This CDR3 has 15 residues. The V end was cut by 4 bases, the J end by 9 bases, with 22 bases between. Germline loops: CDR1 SQVTM, CDR2 ANQGSEA. The CDR3 coding sequence is TGCAGCGTTGCCTTGACGGCCGGGGCCGTGGGCATTCAGTACTTC. Translation: CSVALTAGAVGIQYF.

This chain links TRBV4-3 with TRBJ2-6, with TRBD2 matching 12 bases. V gave up 1 base and J gave up 3 bases; unmatched junction bases: 4. The CDR3 sequence is 18 residues long. The germline V gene has CDR1 LGHNA and CDR2 YSLEER. The CDR3: CASSQGTSGNFGANVLTF. In DNA, the CDR3 is TGCGCCAGCAGCCAAGGGACTAGCGGGAACTTTGGGGCCAACGTCCTGACTTTC.

The V gene is TRBV5-1, the J gene TRBJ2-5; D unresolved. CDR3 length equals 14 residues. The V gene's germline CDR1 is SGHRS and CDR2 YFSETQ. V dropped 1 base and J dropped 2 bases, with 9 bases sitting between them. CDR3 loop: CASSLPPDQETQYF. CDR3 in DNA: TGCGCCAGCAGCTTGCCACCGGATCAAGAGACCCAGTACTTC.

The CDR3 nucleotides read TGCGCCAGCAGCCCTTTTCTCCCGGGGAGCGGATCCTACGAGCAGTACTTC. Its translation: CASSPFLPGSGSYEQYF. The chain couples TRBV5-1 to TRBJ2-7; TRBD2 might be the D (5 bases). The germline V gene encodes CDR1 SGHRS and CDR2 YFSETQ. V dropped 4 bases and J dropped 1 base, with 21 bases sitting between them. The length of the CDR3 is 17 residues.

J is TRBJ2-7 and V is TRBV7-2, with D possibly matching TRBD2 (5 bases). Trimming took 2 bases from V and 2 from J, leaving 7 bases between them. The CDR3 is made up of 13 amino acids. Germline V lookup: CDR1 SGHTA, CDR2 FQGNSA. In nucleotides, the CDR3 is TGTGCCAGCAGCTTATCCGGGACCTACGAGCAGTACTTC. Translation: CASSLSGTYEQYF.

The rearrangement uses TRBV19 and TRBJ2-5, with D unclear. Trimming removed 3 bases from V and 5 bases from J, with 16 bases in between. CDR3 length: 15 residues. Per the germline V gene, CDR1 is LNHDA and CDR2 is SQIVND (reference sequence). The CDR3 DNA reads TGTGCCAGTAGTATTGCCTCGATTGGTGGGGAGACCCAGTACTTC. Translation gives CASSIASIGGETQYF.

J is TRBJ1-2 and V is TRBV7-9; 8 bases match TRBD1. The germline CDR1 and CDR2 sequences are SEHNR and FQNEAQ (reference sequence). The CDR3 length is 14 residues. V trimming: 3 bases; J trimming: 8 bases; junction bases outside the gene matches: 8. CDR3 nucleotides: TGTGCCAGCAGCTTTTGGCAGGGGGCTTACGGCTACACCTTC. Its protein is CASSFWQGAYGYTF.

This clone was picked up a small number of times. This chain joins TRBV25-1 and TRBJ1-1; TRBD1 matches 7 bases. Germline CDR1 is MGHDK and CDR2 is SYGVNS. The V segment lost 4 bases and the J segment 0 bases; nucleotides outside the gene matches: 8. This CDR3 has 16 residues. The CDR3 DNA is TGTGCCAGCAGTGTGCGGGACAGCCGAATGAACACTGAAGCTTTCTTT. Amino acids: CASSVRDSRMNTEAFF.

The CDR3 region is CASSDGNEQFF. As DNA, the CDR3 is TGCGCCAGCAGTGACGGCAATGAGCAGTTCTTC. The genes are TRBV10-1 and TRBJ2-1, with no clear D. V dropped 3 bases and J dropped 6 bases, with 3 bases sitting between them. The V gene's germline CDR1 is WNHNN and CDR2 SYGVQD (reference sequence). This CDR3 is built from 11 residues.

The chain recombines TRBV5-1 with TRBJ2-7; D call uncertain. Per the germline V gene, CDR1 is SGHRS and CDR2 is YFSETQ. This CDR3 contains 13 residues. Between the trimmed V and J ends, which lost 0 bases and 2 bases, there was a span of 6 bases. The CDR3 DNA reads as TGCGCCAGCAGCTTGGGAGTTCCCTACGAGCAGTACTTC. Residues: CASSLGVPYEQYF.

This rearrangement joins TRBV6-6 to TRBJ2-7, with 10 bases matching TRBD1. V dropped 4 bases and J dropped 7; count of bases not matched to a gene: 13. The CDR3 is 16 residues long. Germline lookup yields CDR1 MNHNY and CDR2 SVGAGI (reference sequence). This CDR3 is CASSLGPRQGAGEQYF. CDR3 DNA: TGTGCCAGCAGTTTGGGACCCCGACAGGGGGCGGGGGAGCAGTACTTC.

The chain combines TRBV7-9 with TRBJ2-1; 14 nucleotides match TRBD2. There are 15 residues in the CDR3. The V and J ends lost 5 bases and 9 bases, in that order; junction bases with no gene match: 6. CDR1 is SEHNR and CDR2 is FQNEAQ in the germline V gene (reference sequence). In DNA, the CDR3 is TGTGCCAGCAGCAAGACTAGCGGGAGGGCCGCTGAGCAGTTCTTC. As protein: CASSKTSGRAAEQFF. Looking up the rest from reference TRBV7-9 and TRBJ2-1 gives the full variable domain: DTGVSQNPRHKITKRGQNVTFRCDPISEHNRLYWYRQTLGQGPEFLTYFQNEAQLEKSRLLSDRFSAERPKGSFSTLEIQRTEQGDSAMYLCASSKTSGRAAEQFFGPGTRLTVL.

The DNA for the CDR3 is TGCGCCAGCAGCTTGTTTGCGGGAGAGACCCAGTACTTC. It translates to CASSLFAGETQYF. The rearrangement joins TRBV5-1 to TRBJ2-5, with D maybe TRBD2 (5 bases). Between the trimmed V and J ends, which lost 1 base and 4 bases, there was a span of 8 bases. The V gene's germline CDR1 is SGHRS and CDR2 YFSETQ. The CDR3 has 13 residues. The full variable domain, completed using reference TRBV5-1 and TRBJ2-5, is KAGVTQTPRYLIKTRGQQVTLSCSPISGHRSVSWYQQTPGQGLQFLFEYFSETQRNKGNFPGRFSGRQFSNSRSEMNVSTLELGDSALYLCASSLFAGETQYFGPGTRLLVL.

CDR3 DNA sequence: TGTGCCAGCAGCGGAGGACCGTCCTACGAGCAGTACTTC. Its translation: CASSGGPSYEQYF. The J gene is TRBJ2-7, the V gene TRBV9; D unresolved. The V gene's germline CDR1 is SGDLS and CDR2 YYNGEE. V was trimmed by 3 bases and J by 1 base, leaving 8 bases between them. The CDR3 covers 13 residues.

The chain carries TRBV4-1 and TRBJ2-7; D perhaps matches TRBD1 (6 bases). The V end was cut by 1 base, the J end by 6 bases, with 19 bases between. The germline V gene encodes CDR1 MGHRA and CDR2 YSYEKL. The CDR3 covers 16 residues. The CDR3 reads CASSQVLRTGSGEQYF. The DNA for the CDR3 is TGCGCCAGCAGCCAAGTTCTGAGAACAGGGTCGGGCGAGCAGTACTTC.